Listed below are T cell receptor beta chains from one sample, sequenced in a study of metastatic and nonmetastatic thyroid tumors. TCRdb used MiXCR to call clones anew from the PCR reads. The repertoire holds just under 20,000 clones, with roughly 22% as singletons. The sequenced sample consisted of tumor tissue. Source of these receptors: a male donor with papillary thyroid cancer or a benign thyroid nodule (not recorded which). Some clones in this sample may be carry-over from other donors' samples. Both conserved end residues are part of each CDR3. A D gene is named only where the DNA matches it firmly. Rows give clone size only sometimes, using once, few, many, or a class for an expanded clone.

clone_size	d_call	v_call	j_call	cdr3_aa	cdr3_nt
many	-	TRBV5-8	TRBJ2-7	CASALGAAFEQYF	TGTGCCAGCGCGCTGGGGGCAGCCTTCGAGCAGTACTTC
many	-	TRBV7-8	TRBJ2-4	CASSSRPGLQGWAKNIQYF	TGTGCCAGCAGCTCGCGCCCCGGCCTACAGGGTTGGGCCAAAAACATTCAGTACTTC
once	-	TRBV29-1	TRBJ2-7	CSSALGGRSYEQYF	TGCAGCTCCGCCTTAGGGGGTAGGTCCTACGAGCAGTACTTC
many	TRBD2	TRBV2	TRBJ2-3	CASSPLAGGVDTQYF	TGTGCCAGCAGTCCCTTAGCGGGAGGGGTAGATACGCAGTATTTT
many	TRBD1	TRBV5-8	TRBJ1-5	CASSFRTGNQPQHF	TGTGCCAGCAGCTTCCGGACAGGGAATCAGCCCCAGCATTTT
-	TRBD1	TRBV6-1	TRBJ2-5	CASESRQGLQETQYF	TGTGCCAGCGAATCCCGACAGGGGCTACAAGAGACCCAGTACTTC
-	-	TRBV7-9	TRBJ2-7	CASSPGREQYF	TGTGCCAGCAGCCCGGGTCGGGAGCAGTACTTC
-	TRBD2	TRBV7-3	TRBJ2-5	CPSSSGLAGGQGEIQYF	TGTCCCAGCAGCTCCGGACTAGCGGGAGGGCAGGGAGAGATCCAGTACTTC
-	-	TRBV27	TRBJ1-5	CASGSRSVWQPQHF	TGTGCCAGCGGATCACGTTCCGTTTGGCAGCCCCAGCATTTT
many	-	TRBV18	TRBJ2-7	CASSPPIGSEQYF	TGTGCCAGCTCACCACCGATTGGTTCCGAGCAGTACTTC
medium-sized	TRBD2	TRBV6-2/TRBV6-3	TRBJ2-1	CASSGTSGPFLRGSEQFF	TGTGCCAGCAGTGGGACTAGCGGGCCTTTCCTCCGGGGAAGTGAGCAGTTCTTC
-	-	TRBV7-8	TRBJ1-4	CASRVGANEKLFF	TGTGCCAGCAGGGTAGGAGCTAATGAAAAACTGTTTTTT
-	-	TRBV6-2/TRBV6-3	TRBJ1-2	CASSYPDSITYGYTF	TGTGCCAGCAGTTACCCGGACAGCATTACCTATGGCTACACCTTT
many	TRBD2	TRBV9	TRBJ2-1	CASSLAGGNNEQFF	TGTGCCAGCAGTTTAGCGGGAGGGAACAATGAGCAGTTCTTC
few	-	TRBV7-2	TRBJ1-2	CASSPTVGGYTF	TGTGCCAGCAGCCCTACCGTTGGCGGCTACACCTTC
-	-	TRBV4-2	TRBJ2-7	CASSQGAIGALDEQYF	TGTGCCAGCAGCCAAGGAGCTATCGGCGCCCTGGACGAGCAGTACTTC
many	TRBD1	TRBV24-1	TRBJ1-4	CAAQGESEKLFF	TGTGCCGCACAGGGGGAAAGTGAAAAACTGTTTTTT